The clone carrying this TCR beta chain came up many times. Time point denoted: longitudinal time-point 3. This CDR3 has 13 amino acids. The V gene's germline CDR1 is SGHTA and CDR2 FQGNSA. The V end lost 8 bases, the J end lost 4 bases, and 11 bases lay between the germline ends. The data stem from a study of neurological immune-mediated disorders. 5'RACE with 10-nucleotide random UMIs generated the cDNA. Via MiXCR, TCRdb re-called the 5' RACE reads, giving one row per CDR3 protein. The data contain roughly 100,000 distinct CDR3 sequences, roughly a tenth of them singletons. Sequencing input: PBMCs. The chain couples TRBV7-2 to TRBJ2-2, with D maybe TRBD1 (5 bases). The sequence derives from a female donor with HTLV-1-associated myelopathy (HAM/TSP). The DNA for the CDR3 is TGTGCCAGCGGGGCGTTGGGCACCGGGGAGCTGTTTTTT. Its translation is CASGALGTGELFF.